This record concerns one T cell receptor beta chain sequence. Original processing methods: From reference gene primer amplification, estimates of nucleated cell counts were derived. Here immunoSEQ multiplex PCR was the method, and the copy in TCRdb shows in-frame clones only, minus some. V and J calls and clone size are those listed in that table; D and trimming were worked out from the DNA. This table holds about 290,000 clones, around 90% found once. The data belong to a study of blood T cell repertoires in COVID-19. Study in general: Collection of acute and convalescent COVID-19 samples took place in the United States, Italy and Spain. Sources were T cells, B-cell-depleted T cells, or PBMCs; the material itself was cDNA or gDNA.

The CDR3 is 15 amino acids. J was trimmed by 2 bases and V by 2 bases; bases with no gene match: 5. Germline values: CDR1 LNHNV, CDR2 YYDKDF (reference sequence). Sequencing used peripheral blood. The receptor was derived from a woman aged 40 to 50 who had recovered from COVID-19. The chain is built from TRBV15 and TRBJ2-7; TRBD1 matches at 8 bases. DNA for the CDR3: TGTGCCACCAGCAGAATGGACAGGGACGCCTACGAGCAGTACTTC. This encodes CATSRMDRDAYEQYF.